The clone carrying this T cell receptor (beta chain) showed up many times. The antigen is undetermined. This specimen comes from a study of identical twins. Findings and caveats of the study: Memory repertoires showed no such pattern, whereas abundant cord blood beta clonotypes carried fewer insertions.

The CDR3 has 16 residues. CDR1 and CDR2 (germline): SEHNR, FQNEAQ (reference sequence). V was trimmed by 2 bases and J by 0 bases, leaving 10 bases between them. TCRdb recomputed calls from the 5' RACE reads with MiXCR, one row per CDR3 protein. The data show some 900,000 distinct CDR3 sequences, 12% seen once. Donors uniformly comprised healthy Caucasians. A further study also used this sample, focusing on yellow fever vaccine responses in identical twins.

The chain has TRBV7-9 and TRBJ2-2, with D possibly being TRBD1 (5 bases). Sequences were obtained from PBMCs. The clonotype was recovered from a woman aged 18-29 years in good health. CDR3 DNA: TGTGCCAGCAGCTTACGGGCAGGGTCGAACACCGGGGAGCTGTTTTTT. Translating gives CASSLRAGSNTGELFF.